The present T cell receptor beta chain was sequenced within a study of Graves' ophthalmopathy and Graves' hyperthyroidism. The CDR3 is made up of 13 amino acids. Germline V gene data show CDR1 as GTSNPN and CDR2 as SVGIG (reference sequence). With 1 base clipped from V and 8 bases from J, the junction kept 5 bases outside the gene matches. This clonotype was seen a handful of times. TCR beta CDR3 regions were amplified from RNA transcripts. RT-PCR with HTBI primers came first, then second-round multiplex PCR. Using its own MiXCR run on the multiplex PCR reads, TCRdb lists one record per CDR3 protein. The data hold about 500,000 distinct CDR3 sequences, with 13% to 15% observed a single time. Patients were diagnosed from clinical symptoms, serum thyroxine, TRAb, thyroid ultrasound and orbital computed tomography.

The TCR sequence derives from a woman under 40 with Graves' ophthalmopathy. Sequencing used blood. The genes are TRBV30 and TRBJ1-2, with 9 bases fitting TRBD1. Here the CDR3 reads CAWSGGTGRGYTF. CDR3 bases: TGTGCCTGGAGTGGGGGGACAGGGCGAGGCTACACCTTC.